This is a list of T cell receptor beta chains from one sample in a study of neurological immune-mediated disorders. MiXCR, applied by TCRdb to the 5' RACE reads, yields one record per CDR3 protein. The table records roughly 60,000 distinct CDR3 sequences, about 10% of them present only once. The sample was PBMCs. All receptors come from a man aged 55 to 69 in good health. The CDR3 runs from the conserved cysteine through the conserved F or W. D genes are given only for firm matches. The size entry gives once, few, many, or a class for an expanded clone.

TRBV20-1	many	TRBJ2-3	.	CSAKNQGYTQYF	TGCAGTGCCAAAAACCAGGGTTATACGCAGTATTTT
TRBV7-2	many	TRBJ2-1	TRBD2	CASSKQAVAGGQEQFF	TGTGCCAGCAGCAAGCAAGCCGTAGCGGGGGGCCAGGAGCAGTTCTTC
TRBV18	few	TRBJ2-7	.	CASSPSMTGAPYEQYF	TGTGCCAGCTCACCATCGATGACGGGGGCTCCTTACGAGCAGTACTTC
TRBV6-5	many	TRBJ1-2	.	CASTLAPNYGYTF	TGTGCCAGCACCCTGGCCCCTAACTATGGCTACACCTTC
TRBV7-2	many	TRBJ2-3	TRBD1	CASSDGTGRTDTQYF	TGTGCCAGCAGCGATGGGACAGGGAGAACAGATACGCAGTATTTT
TRBV20-1	many	TRBJ1-5	.	CSAPTTGYNQPQHF	TGCAGTGCTCCCACCACAGGGTACAATCAGCCCCAGCATTTT
TRBV7-2	few	TRBJ2-7	.	CASSPRGGASGGHEQYF	TGTGCCAGCAGCCCTCGGGGAGGGGCGTCTGGGGGCCACGAGCAGTACTTC
TRBV5-1	many	TRBJ2-3	.	CASSPNTDTQYF	TGCGCCAGCAGCCCGAACACAGATACGCAGTATTTT
TRBV20-1	many	TRBJ1-5	.	CSAIPQGRYSNQPQHF	TGCAGTGCTATTCCACAGGGCCGCTATAGCAATCAGCCCCAGCATTTT
TRBV27	many	TRBJ2-6	TRBD1	CASGGQGAGANVLTF	TGTGCCAGCGGAGGACAGGGGGCTGGGGCCAACGTCCTGACTTTC
TRBV11-2	many	TRBJ1-2	TRBD1	CASSRTGGDYGYTF	TGTGCCAGCAGCCGGACAGGGGGGGACTATGGCTACACCTTC
TRBV12-3/TRBV12-4	many	TRBJ1-6	TRBD1	CASSLGQASPLHF	TGTGCCAGCAGTCTGGGACAGGCTTCACCCCTCCACTTT
TRBV10-3	many	TRBJ2-5	TRBD2	CAISVGGGLFGETQYF	TGTGCCATCAGTGTCGGGGGGGGGCTCTTCGGAGAGACCCAGTACTTC
TRBV29-1	many	TRBJ2-3	TRBD1	CSVEGQGGTDTQYF	TGCAGCGTTGAGGGACAGGGTGGCACAGATACGCAGTATTTT
TRBV5-1	many	TRBJ1-1	TRBD1	CASSGWDSRDTEAFF	TGCGCCAGCAGCGGATGGGACAGCCGGGACACTGAAGCTTTCTTT
TRBV20-1	many	TRBJ2-5	.	CSARWGETQYF	TGCAGTGCTAGATGGGGAGAGACCCAGTACTTC
TRBV20-1	many	TRBJ2-7	TRBD1	CSATSPQGAINEQYF	TGCAGTGCTACCTCTCCTCAGGGGGCGATCAACGAGCAGTACTTC
TRBV5-1	many	TRBJ2-6	.	CASSFEGRSSGANVLTF	TGCGCCAGCAGCTTTGAGGGTCGTTCCTCTGGGGCCAACGTCCTGACTTTC
TRBV5-6	many	TRBJ2-5	.	CASSSGGFRETQYF	TGTGCCAGCAGCTCCGGGGGATTTCGAGAGACCCAGTACTTC
TRBV10-3	many	TRBJ2-3	.	CAISVRGTDTQYF	TGTGCCATCAGTGTGCGGGGCACAGATACGCAGTATTTT
TRBV2	many	TRBJ1-1	TRBD1	CASSGDRGDGAFF	TGTGCCAGCAGTGGAGACAGGGGGGATGGAGCTTTCTTT
TRBV6-6	many	TRBJ2-3	.	CASSYSGETDTQYF	TGTGCCAGCAGTTACTCCGGAGAAACAGATACGCAGTATTTT
TRBV30	many	TRBJ1-1	TRBD1	CAWTRQGLNTEAFF	TGTGCCTGGACCCGACAGGGATTGAACACTGAAGCTTTCTTT
TRBV20-1	many	TRBJ1-2	.	CSARGATGDYGYTF	TGCAGTGCTAGAGGTGCGACAGGAGACTATGGCTACACCTTC
TRBV10-3	many	TRBJ2-1	.	CAIGRTDNEQFF	TGTGCCATCGGTCGGACTGACAATGAGCAGTTCTTC
TRBV7-6	many	TRBJ2-5	.	CASSVRASGVGETQYF	TGTGCCAGCAGCGTAAGGGCTAGTGGCGTGGGGGAGACCCAGTACTTC